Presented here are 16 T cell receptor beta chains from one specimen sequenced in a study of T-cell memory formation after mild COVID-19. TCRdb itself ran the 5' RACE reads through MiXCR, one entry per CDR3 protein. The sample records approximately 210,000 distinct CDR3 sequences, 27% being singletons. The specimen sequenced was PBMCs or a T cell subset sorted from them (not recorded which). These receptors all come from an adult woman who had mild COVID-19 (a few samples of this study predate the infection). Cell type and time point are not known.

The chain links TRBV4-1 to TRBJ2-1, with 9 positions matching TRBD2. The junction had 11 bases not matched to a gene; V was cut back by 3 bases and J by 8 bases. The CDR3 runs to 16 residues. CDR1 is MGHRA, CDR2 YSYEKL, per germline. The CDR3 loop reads CASSQASGIVIYEQFF. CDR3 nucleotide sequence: TGCGCCAGCAGCCAGGCTAGCGGGATCGTGATTTATGAGCAGTTCTTC.

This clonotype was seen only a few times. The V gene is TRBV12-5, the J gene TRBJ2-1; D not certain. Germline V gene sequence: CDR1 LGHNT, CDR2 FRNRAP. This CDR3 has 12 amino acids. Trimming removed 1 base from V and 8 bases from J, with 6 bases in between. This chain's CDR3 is CASGLERHEQFF. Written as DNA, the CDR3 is TGTGCTAGTGGTTTGGAGCGTCATGAGCAGTTCTTC.

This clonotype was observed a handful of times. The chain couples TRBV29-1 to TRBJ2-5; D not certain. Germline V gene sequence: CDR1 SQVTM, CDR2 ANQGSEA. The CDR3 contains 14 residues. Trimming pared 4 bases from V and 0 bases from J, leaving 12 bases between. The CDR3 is CSVARSWYQETQYF. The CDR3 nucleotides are TGCAGCGTTGCGCGTTCGTGGTACCAAGAGACCCAGTACTTC.

In DNA, the CDR3 is TGTGCCAGCAGCCAAGGGACGTCAGATACGCAGTATTTT. Protein sequence: CASSQGTSDTQYF. This chain uses TRBV4-2 with TRBJ2-3; no clear D. The CDR3 loop spans 13 amino acids. Germline-derived CDR1 and CDR2 are LGHNA and YNFKEQ. V gave up 1 base and J gave up 4 bases, with 6 bases separating them.

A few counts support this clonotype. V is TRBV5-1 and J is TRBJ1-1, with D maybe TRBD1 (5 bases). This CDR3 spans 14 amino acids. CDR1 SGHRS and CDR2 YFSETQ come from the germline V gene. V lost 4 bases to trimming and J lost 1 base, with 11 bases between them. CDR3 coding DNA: TGCGCCAGCAGCCAGCAGGGTGGGAACACTGAAGCTTTCTTT. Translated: CASSQQGGNTEAFF.

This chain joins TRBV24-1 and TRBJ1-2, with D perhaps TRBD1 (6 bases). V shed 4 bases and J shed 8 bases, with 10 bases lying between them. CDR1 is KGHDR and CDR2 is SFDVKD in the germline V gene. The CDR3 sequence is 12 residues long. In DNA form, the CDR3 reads TGTGCCACCAGTGACAGGGGTGAAGGCTACACCTTC. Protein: CATSDRGEGYTF.

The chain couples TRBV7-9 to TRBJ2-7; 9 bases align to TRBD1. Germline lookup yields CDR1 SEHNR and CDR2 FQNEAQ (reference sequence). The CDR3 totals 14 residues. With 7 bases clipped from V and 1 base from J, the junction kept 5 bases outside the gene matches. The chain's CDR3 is CASNRDRVSYEQYF. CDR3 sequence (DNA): TGTGCCAGCAACCGGGACAGGGTGTCCTACGAGCAGTACTTC.

In DNA, the CDR3 is TGTGCCAGCAGTGGCCAAACTAGCGGGAACAATGAGCAGTTCTTC. The encoded protein is CASSGQTSGNNEQFF. The chain couples TRBV6-4 to TRBJ2-1; 10 nucleotides agree with TRBD2. The CDR3 sequence is 15 residues long. Germline V lookup: CDR1 MRHNA, CDR2 SNTAGT. The J segment lost 5 bases and the V segment lost 4 bases, leaving 5 bases of the junction unmatched.

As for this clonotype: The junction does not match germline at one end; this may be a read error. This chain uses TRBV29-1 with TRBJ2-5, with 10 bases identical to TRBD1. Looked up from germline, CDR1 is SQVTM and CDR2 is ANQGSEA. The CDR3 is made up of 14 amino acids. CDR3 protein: CSVEDRDRGETHYF. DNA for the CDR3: TGCAGCGTTGAAGATCGGGACAGGGGAGAGACCCATTACTTC.

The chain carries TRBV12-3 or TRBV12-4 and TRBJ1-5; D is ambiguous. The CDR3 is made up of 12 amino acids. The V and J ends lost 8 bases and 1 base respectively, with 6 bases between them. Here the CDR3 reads CASRESNQPQHF. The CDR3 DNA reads TGTGCCAGCCGAGAAAGCAATCAGCCCCAGCATTTT.

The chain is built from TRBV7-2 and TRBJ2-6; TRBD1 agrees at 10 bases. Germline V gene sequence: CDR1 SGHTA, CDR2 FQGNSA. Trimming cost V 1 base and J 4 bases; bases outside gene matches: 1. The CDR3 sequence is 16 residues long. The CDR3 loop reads CASSLGQGAGANVLTF. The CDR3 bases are TGTGCCAGCAGCTTAGGACAGGGGGCAGGGGCCAACGTCCTGACTTTC.

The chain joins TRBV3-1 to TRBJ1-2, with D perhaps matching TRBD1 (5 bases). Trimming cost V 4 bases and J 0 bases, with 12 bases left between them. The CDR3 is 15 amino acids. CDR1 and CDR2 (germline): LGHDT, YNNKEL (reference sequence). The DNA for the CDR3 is TGTGCCAGCAGCCTCACCGGGGGTCCTAACTATGGCTACACCTTC. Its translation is CASSLTGGPNYGYTF.

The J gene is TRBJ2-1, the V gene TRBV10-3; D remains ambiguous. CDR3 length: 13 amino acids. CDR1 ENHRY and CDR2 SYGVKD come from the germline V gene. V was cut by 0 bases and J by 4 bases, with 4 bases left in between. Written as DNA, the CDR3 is TGTGCCATCAGTGAGTCCCTATACAATGAGCAGTTCTTC. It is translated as CAISESLYNEQFF.

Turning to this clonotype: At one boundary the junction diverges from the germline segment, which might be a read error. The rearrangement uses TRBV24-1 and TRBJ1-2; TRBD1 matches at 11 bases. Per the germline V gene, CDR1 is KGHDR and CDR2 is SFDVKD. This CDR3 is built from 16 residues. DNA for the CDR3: TGTGACACCAGTGACCCCGGACAGGGGGCTGGAGGGGGCTACACCTTC. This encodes CDTSDPGQGAGGGYTF.

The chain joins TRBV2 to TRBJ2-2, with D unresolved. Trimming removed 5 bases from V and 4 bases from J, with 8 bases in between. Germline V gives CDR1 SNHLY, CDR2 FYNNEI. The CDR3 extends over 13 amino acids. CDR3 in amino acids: CASSSVVTGELFF. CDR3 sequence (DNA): TGTGCCAGCAGTTCAGTGGTCACCGGGGAGCTGTTTTTT.

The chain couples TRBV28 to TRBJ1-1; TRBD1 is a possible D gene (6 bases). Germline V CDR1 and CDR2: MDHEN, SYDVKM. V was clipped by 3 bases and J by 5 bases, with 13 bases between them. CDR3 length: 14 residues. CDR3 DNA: TGTGCCAGCAGTTTGATCGGGGGGCGGACTGAAGCTTTCTTT. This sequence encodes CASSLIGGRTEAFF.